This T cell receptor (beta chain) was recorded in a study of blood T cell repertoires in COVID-19. Trimming left V 8 bases short and J 8 bases short, with 13 bases between. The CDR3 has 13 amino acids. In germline, CDR1 is MNHNY, CDR2 SVGAGI (reference sequence). TCRdb keeps only in-frame clones here, not all; method: immunoSEQ multiplex PCR. The sample lists 75,000 to 90,000 clones; around nine tenths were seen once. The source of this sequence is a human donor in a cohort sampled during active COVID-19. Sequencing was performed on peripheral blood. The gene calls are TRBV6-6 and TRBJ1-6; the D gene is possibly TRBD1 (5 bases). The chain's CDR3 is CASSGREDSPLHF. The DNA of the CDR3 is TGTGCCAGCTCGGGCAGGGAGGATTCACCCCTCCACTTT.